Described below is a single TCR beta chain sequence and its context. The antigen is undetermined. 5'RACE with constant-segment primers built TCRalpha and TCRbeta cDNA libraries with UMIs. Each CDR3 protein gets one entry after TCRdb re-called the 5' RACE reads with MiXCR. The sample contains tens of thousands of distinct CDR3 sequences, about a sixth of which appear only once. Germline V lookup: CDR1 DFQATT, CDR2 SNEGSKA (reference sequence). The CDR3 runs to 15 residues. Trimming removed 3 bases from V and 3 bases from J; junction bases left unmatched: 9. This entry comes from a study of T-cell memory formation after mild COVID-19. Broader study findings: Of the contracting clones, CD4+ ones lay mainly in CM and EM, and CD8+ ones in EMRA. The authors did not confirm SARS-CoV-2 specificity of second-wave clones peaking day 37. Pre-infection memory carried some responding clones, suggesting that cross-reactive memory joined.

The sequence came from an adult woman who had mild COVID-19 (a few samples of this study predate the infection). Cell type and time point are not known. The chain carries TRBV20-1 and TRBJ2-7, with TRBD2 matching 9 bases. Material: PBMCs or a T cell subset sorted from them (not recorded which). The CDR3 DNA follows: TGCAGTGCTAGCGGATTACTAGCGGGTATCTACGAGCAGTACTTC. Translation: CSASGLLAGIYEQYF.